These 32 T cell receptor beta chains were sequenced from one sample in a study of spatial heterogeneity in lung cancer. Time point in this sample: sample taken at primary tumor resection. TCRdb re-analysed the 5' RACE reads in MiXCR, keeping a single row per CDR3 protein. The sample lists some 3,000 distinct CDR3 sequences; roughly 4.7% were seen once. This specimen was normal lung tissue next to the tumor, taken at surgery. The receptors were sampled from a male donor with early-stage non-small cell lung cancer.

Judged by abundance, this clonotype is medium-sized. This chain connects TRBV21-1 to TRBJ2-5. TRBV21-1 constitutes a pseudogene. This CDR3 is built from 15 residues. As DNA, the CDR3 is TGTGCCAGCAGCAAAGGGAGTATTCTTGGAGAGACCCAGTACTTC. This translates into CASSKGSILGETQYF.

This clonotype counts as medium-sized (0.01 to 0.1%). This chain connects TRBV12-5 to TRBJ1-5; D gene unclear. There are 13 residues in the CDR3. V lost 1 base and J lost 7, with 8 bases in between. Germline V lookup: CDR1 LGHNT, CDR2 FRNRAP. As DNA, the CDR3 is TGTGCTAGTGGTTTGGAACCGAAGCAGCCCCAGCATTTT. It is translated as CASGLEPKQPQHF.

The DNA of the CDR3 is TGTGCCAGCAGTTTTGTGGGGGCTGATCAGCCCCAGCATTTT. Translating gives CASSFVGADQPQHF. This chain joins TRBV12-3 or TRBV12-4 and TRBJ1-5, with D tentatively TRBD1 (6 bases). With 3 bases removed from V and 5 bases from J, the gap between germline ends came to 11 bases. The CDR3 is 14 residues long.

This clonotype is categorized as medium-sized. CDR3 residues: CASRTGTENTEAFF. CDR3 in DNA: TGTGCCAGCAGGACCGGGACAGAGAACACTGAAGCTTTCTTT. The chain combines TRBV6-6 with TRBJ1-1; 7 positions agree with TRBD1. Per the germline V gene, CDR1 is MNHNY and CDR2 is SVGAGI (reference sequence). V dropped 6 bases and J dropped 1; count of bases not matched to a gene: 5. The CDR3 spans 14 residues.

By share of the sample, this clonotype is medium-sized. The V gene is TRBV5-5, the J gene TRBJ2-7; tentative D call: TRBD2 (7 bases). The CDR3 length is 15 residues. Germline V gene lookup returns CDR1 SGHKS and CDR2 YYEKEE (reference sequence). Trimming stripped 4 bases from V and 2 bases from J, with 16 bases between. The CDR3, as DNA: TGTGCCAGCAGCCAGGCTCGGGGGGCAGCCTACGAGCAGTACTTC. It codes for CASSQARGAAYEQYF.

Relative to its sample, this clonotype is medium-sized. The V call is TRBV29-1, the J call TRBJ2-6, with D unclear. V was cut by 7 bases and J by 1 base, with 8 bases left in between. Germline V gene sequence: CDR1 SQVTM, CDR2 ANQGSEA. The length of the CDR3 is 13 residues. This CDR3 reads CSATPSGANVLTF. Written as DNA, the CDR3 is TGCAGCGCAACCCCGTCTGGGGCCAACGTCCTGACTTTC.

Notes on this clonotype: This sequence may be a read error, since a much larger clone differs from it by one base. V is TRBV12-3 or TRBV12-4 and J is TRBJ2-1; 13 bases are a match to TRBD2. The CDR3 covers 15 residues. CDR3: CASRPGLAGENEKFF. DNA for the CDR3: TGTGCCAGCAGACCCGGACTAGCGGGAGAGAATGAGAAGTTCTTC.

This chain uses TRBV5-1 with TRBJ1-1, with 10 nucleotides matching TRBD1. The CDR3 is 14 amino acids. Germline V gene lookup returns CDR1 SGHRS and CDR2 YFSETQ. V was clipped by 3 bases and J by 5 bases; unmatched bases: 4. The CDR3 reads CASSSGQGGTEAFF. As DNA, the CDR3 is TGCGCCAGCAGCTCCGGACAGGGGGGGACTGAAGCTTTCTTT.

Relative to its sample, this clonotype is medium-sized. J is TRBJ1-3 and V is TRBV3-1; maybe TRBD1 (6 bases). The CDR3 runs 16 residues. V was pared by 4 bases and J by 0 bases, with 13 bases between. Germline assignment: CDR1 LGHDT and CDR2 YNNKEL (reference sequence). The CDR3 loop reads CASSLIGDTSGNTIYF. The CDR3 region has the DNA TGTGCCAGCAGCCTCATAGGGGACACCTCTGGAAACACCATATATTTT.

Within the sample, this clonotype is medium-sized. The CDR3 nucleotides are TGTGCCAGCAGTTTCAATGGGGATTCACCCCTCCACTTT. Translated: CASSFNGDSPLHF. J is TRBJ1-6 and V is TRBV12-3 or TRBV12-4, with unresolved D. This CDR3 contains 13 residues. Trimming stripped 3 bases from V and 8 bases from J, with 8 bases between.

This clonotype was observed a few times. The chain joins TRBV7-9 to TRBJ2-7; D unresolved. From germline, CDR1 is SEHNR and CDR2 FQNEAQ (reference sequence). The CDR3 contains 15 residues. Deletions cut 1 base from V and 2 bases from J, with 12 bases between. This CDR3 is CASSLVGDGPYEQYF. The CDR3 DNA follows: TGTGCCAGCAGCTTAGTCGGTGACGGGCCCTACGAGCAGTACTTC.

This clonotype was observed a few times. V gene TRBV2 combines with J gene TRBJ2-3; 7 nucleotides align to TRBD1. This CDR3 has 15 residues. Per germline, CDR1 SNHLY and CDR2 FYNNEI. Trimming took 5 bases from V and 4 from J; bases not matched to a gene: 9. The CDR3 DNA follows: TGTGCCAGCAGTACCACAGGGGAAGGACCAGATACGCAGTATTTT. Protein product: CASSTTGEGPDTQYF.

Sample share makes this clonotype medium-sized. The rearrangement joins TRBV20-1 to TRBJ2-1; 12 bases are a match to TRBD2. V lost 6 bases, J lost 0 bases, and 0 bases stayed unmatched. Looked up from germline, CDR1 is DFQATT and CDR2 is SNEGSKA (reference sequence). The CDR3 contains 14 residues. Here the CDR3 reads CSAGLAGSYNEQFF. The DNA of the CDR3 is TGCAGTGCGGGACTAGCGGGCTCCTACAATGAGCAGTTCTTC.

This clonotype is judged medium-sized. The chain combines TRBV6-2 or TRBV6-3 with TRBJ1-2; the match to TRBD1 covers 9 bases. The germline gives CDR1 MNHEY, CDR2 SVGEGT. This CDR3 is built from 15 residues. J lost 4 bases, V lost 0 bases, and 3 bases had no gene match. CDR3 sequence (DNA): TGTGCCAGCAGTTACTCCGGGACAGGGACCTATGGCTACACCTTC. Protein: CASSYSGTGTYGYTF.

This clonotype was seen more than once but under ten times. This chain uses TRBV6-5 with TRBJ2-7; D is unclear. CDR3 size: 11 residues. The V gene's germline CDR1 is MNHEY and CDR2 SVGAGI. Trimming removed 6 bases at V and 5 bases at J, with 8 bases between. CDR3 in DNA: TGTGCCAGCAGCCTTAGGGACGAGCAGTACTTC. This gives the protein CASSLRDEQYF.

By share of the sample, this clonotype is medium-sized. The chain couples TRBV28 to TRBJ2-6, with D perhaps TRBD2 (6 bases). Germline loops: CDR1 MDHEN, CDR2 SYDVKM. This CDR3 contains 17 residues. V was shortened by 5 bases and J by 2 bases, with 16 bases between the two germline ends. The CDR3 nucleotides read TGTGCCAGCAGTCCGGAGGGAATAAGAACTGGGGCCAACGTCCTGACTTTC. As protein: CASSPEGIRTGANVLTF.

This clonotype is medium-sized. The chain uses TRBV29-1 and TRBJ2-5; 12 bases agree with TRBD2. CDR3 size: 17 residues. Germline trimming cut 5 bases from V and 4 bases from J; bases unmatched to any gene: 14. Germline V lookup: CDR1 SQVTM, CDR2 ANQGSEA. The DNA for the CDR3 is TGCAGCGTTCGGGGCAGGACTAGCGGGAAAAGAAGAGAGACCCAGTACTTC. Its protein is CSVRGRTSGKRRETQYF.

This clonotype was recorded at least ten times. The rearrangement joins TRBV27 to TRBJ2-3, with 9 bases aligning to TRBD2. Germline V gives CDR1 MNHEY, CDR2 SMNVEV (reference sequence). The CDR3 sequence is 14 residues long. The V and J ends lost 8 bases and 5 bases, in that order; junction bases with no gene match: 8. CDR3 nucleotide sequence: TGTGCCAGCGCCCCAGCGGGGGGTTTAGATACGCAGTATTTT. Encoded protein: CASAPAGGLDTQYF.

Within the sample, this clonotype is medium-sized. The gene calls are TRBV7-3 and TRBJ2-5, with D maybe TRBD2 (6 bases). V was pared by 2 bases and J by 4 bases, with 14 bases between. CDR3 size: 15 residues. Per the germline V gene, CDR1 is SGHTA and CDR2 is FQGTGA. CDR3 in amino acids: CASSLGAGSGETQYF. CDR3 DNA sequence: TGTGCCAGCAGCTTAGGGGCGGGATCAGGAGAGACCCAGTACTTC.

In this sample, this clonotype is medium-sized. V gene TRBV6-5 combines with J gene TRBJ2-7, with D tentatively TRBD1 (6 bases). The CDR3 totals 14 residues. Germline CDR1 MNHEY, CDR2 SVGAGI. Trimming took 2 bases from V and 3 from J, leaving 11 bases between them. The CDR3 DNA reads as TGTGCCAGCAGTTACGCTGGACAGATCTACGAGCAGTACTTC. Translation: CASSYAGQIYEQYF.

This clonotype is medium-sized. This chain uses TRBV2 with TRBJ1-3, with a weak D call TRBD1 (6 bases). The CDR3 runs 13 residues. From germline, CDR1 is SNHLY and CDR2 FYNNEI. Trimming took off 8 bases at V and 4 bases at J, with 12 bases between the two ends. CDR3 sequence reads: CASHRDTGNTIYF. The CDR3 DNA is TGTGCCAGCCACAGGGATACCGGAAACACCATATATTTT. The full variable domain, its missing parts supplied by reference TRBV2 and TRBJ1-3, is EPEVTQTPSHQVTQMGQEVILRCVPISNHLYFYWYRQILGQKVEFLVSFYNNEISEKSEIFDDQFSVERPDGSNFTLKIRSTKLEDSAMYFCASHRDTGNTIYFGEGSWLTVV.

By its share, this clonotype is medium-sized. The chain carries TRBV4-3 and TRBJ2-2; a weak D match, TRBD1 (5 bases). The V gene lost 0 bases and the J gene lost 5 bases, with 10 bases spanning the gap. Germline CDR1 LGHNA, CDR2 YSLEER. This CDR3 region has 15 residues. The CDR3 region has the DNA TGCGCCAGCAGCCAAGATAGGGGCACTACCGGGGAGCTGTTTTTT. Its translation: CASSQDRGTTGELFF.

This clonotype was detected ten times or more. The chain links TRBV12-3 or TRBV12-4 to TRBJ2-5, with 8 bases lining up with TRBD1. This CDR3 has 14 amino acids. Unmatched junction bases numbered 3, after V lost 3 bases and J lost 3 bases. Here the CDR3 DNA reads TGTGCCAGCAGTTTCACGACAGGGGAAGAGACCCAGTACTTC. It is translated as CASSFTTGEETQYF.

The V and J genes are TRBV9 and TRBJ1-5; weak D call: TRBD1 (6 bases). Trimming pared 2 bases from V and 0 bases from J, leaving 9 bases between. This CDR3 is 15 amino acids long. Germline assignment: CDR1 SGDLS and CDR2 YYNGEE. The CDR3 reads CASSVTGDSNQPQHF. CDR3 DNA sequence: TGTGCCAGCAGCGTGACAGGAGATAGCAATCAGCCCCAGCATTTT.

This clonotype is medium-sized. This rearrangement joins TRBV29-1 to TRBJ1-1; the D gene is possibly TRBD1 (5 bases). The CDR3 is 13 amino acids. V lost 7 bases to trimming and J lost 0 bases, with 12 bases between them. Germline assignment: CDR1 SQVTM and CDR2 ANQGSEA. CDR3 nucleotides: TGCAGCGCACTGACAGACCTGAACACTGAAGCTTTCTTT. It translates to CSALTDLNTEAFF.

This clonotype counts as medium-sized. The V call is TRBV7-2, the J call TRBJ2-1; D perhaps matches TRBD2 (5 bases). With 0 bases removed from V and 13 bases from J, the gap between germline ends came to 13 bases. The CDR3 covers 13 residues. CDR1 SGHTA and CDR2 FQGNSA come from the germline V gene. The CDR3 loop reads CASSLALGRGQFF. CDR3 nucleotide sequence: TGTGCCAGCAGCTTAGCGCTCGGACGGGGTCAGTTCTTC.

This clonotype ranks as medium-sized. The CDR3 DNA reads TGTGCCAGCAGCTTAGATATGGCAGGAGAGACCCAGTACTTC. This codes for CASSLDMAGETQYF. The J gene is TRBJ2-5, the V gene TRBV7-2, with D unresolved. CDR1 and CDR2 (germline): SGHTA, FQGNSA. This CDR3 has 14 amino acids. The V and J ends lost 1 base and 4 bases respectively, with 10 bases between them.

The chain links TRBV20-1 to TRBJ2-1; TRBD2 matches 12 bases. Germline CDR1 DFQATT, CDR2 SNEGSKA (reference sequence). The CDR3 runs 18 residues. The J segment lost 4 bases and the V segment lost 0 bases, leaving 10 bases of the junction unmatched. The CDR3: CSARDTSGRRRLYNEQFF. The CDR3 nucleotides are TGCAGTGCTAGAGATACTAGCGGGAGGCGTCGGCTGTACAATGAGCAGTTCTTC.

This clonotype is categorized as medium-sized. V is TRBV12-3 or TRBV12-4 and J is TRBJ2-1; no definite D call. The CDR3 covers 13 residues. V shed 7 bases and J shed 5 bases, with 12 bases lying between them. This CDR3 reads CASKVAVHNEQFF. CDR3 nucleotide sequence: TGTGCCAGCAAAGTAGCCGTACACAATGAGCAGTTCTTC.

This clonotype was detected many times. V gene TRBV5-6 combines with J gene TRBJ1-1; no clear D. Germline V gives CDR1 SGHDT, CDR2 YYEEEE. The CDR3 consists of 14 residues. Trimming took off 0 bases at V and 1 base at J, with 7 bases between the two ends. The DNA for the CDR3 is TGTGCCAGCAGCTTGGCCGGGCAGAACACTGAAGCTTTCTTT. It specifies CASSLAGQNTEAFF.

This clonotype was counted ten times or more. The chain uses TRBV28 and TRBJ1-2, with D possibly matching TRBD1 (6 bases). The ends were cut back, 6 bases at V and 2 bases at J, with 13 bases in the middle. The CDR3 has 14 residues. In germline, CDR1 is MDHEN, CDR2 SYDVKM. CDR3 sequence: CASRGGQRNYGYTF. The CDR3 nucleotides read TGTGCCAGCAGGGGGGGACAACGAAACTATGGCTACACCTTC.

This clonotype was seen repeatedly, ten times or more. The V call is TRBV5-1, the J call TRBJ2-5; no clear D gene. Deletions cut 4 bases from V and 0 bases from J, with 4 bases between. Germline V gives CDR1 SGHRS, CDR2 YFSETQ. The CDR3 is 12 amino acids. The CDR3 DNA reads as TGCGCCAGCAGCCCCCACCAAGAGACCCAGTACTTC. It codes for CASSPHQETQYF.